The clone carrying this T cell receptor (beta chain) turned up a few times. The data stem from a study of cytomegalovirus exposure and HLA in healthy donors. With 60 Vbeta and 13 Jbeta primers, the PCR was carried out. Clones were sequenced by immunoSEQ multiplex PCR, and TCRdb holds only the in-frame ones, with some missing. Among under 110,000 clones listed, 85% were seen once. Sequences were obtained from PBMCs. The clonotype was recovered from a man younger than 45 in good health and CMV-seronegative.

DNA of the CDR3: TGTGCCAGCAGCTTCGACAGGGTGGGGGCAGATACGCAGTATTTT. Translated: CASSFDRVGADTQYF. The chain carries TRBV5-8 and TRBJ2-3; 7 bases fit TRBD1. In germline, CDR1 is SGHTS, CDR2 YDEGEE. The CDR3 is 15 residues long. The V and J ends lost 2 bases and 4 bases, in that order; junction bases with no gene match: 7.